Shown below are 4 T cell receptor beta chains from a single sample sequenced in a study of T-cell memory formation after mild COVID-19. TCRdb analysed the 5' RACE reads with MiXCR anew, one entry per CDR3 protein. The sample includes 140,000 or so distinct CDR3 sequences, roughly a fifth of them seen just once. The sequenced sample was PBMCs or a T cell subset sorted from them (not recorded which). These TCRs come from an adult woman who had mild COVID-19 (a few samples of this study predate the infection). Cell type and time point are not known.

The rearrangement links TRBV12-3 or TRBV12-4 to TRBJ2-2, with D perhaps matching TRBD1 (7 bases). The CDR3 extends over 14 amino acids. V lost 6 bases and J 6 bases, leaving 14 bases between the germline ends. The CDR3 DNA sequence: TGTGCCAGCAGCCCGGACAGGAGGGCCGGGGAGCTGTTTTTT. Translated, it gives CASSPDRRAGELFF.

This chain links TRBV29-1 with TRBJ1-1; no definite D call. The CDR3 loop spans 15 amino acids. Germline V CDR1 and CDR2: SQVTM, ANQGSEA. Trimming took off 6 bases at V and 0 bases at J, with 17 bases between the two ends. CDR3: CSVNPEGIMNTEAFF. In DNA form, the CDR3 reads TGCAGCGTAAACCCGGAGGGAATCATGAACACTGAAGCTTTCTTT.

This clonotype was seen a few times. This chain links TRBV24-1 with TRBJ2-2; no clear D. This CDR3 is 12 amino acids long. The V and J ends lost 4 bases and 1 base respectively, with 0 bases between them. Germline CDR1 KGHDR, CDR2 SFDVKD. The DNA for the CDR3 is TGTGCCACCAGTGAGAACACCGGGGAGCTGTTTTTT. This gives the protein CATSENTGELFF.

The rearrangement joins TRBV7-2 to TRBJ2-1, with D unresolved. Germline V gene data show CDR1 as SGHTA and CDR2 as FQGNSA. V was trimmed by 5 bases and J by 3 bases, leaving 11 bases between them. The CDR3 has 14 amino acids. The CDR3 nucleotides are TGTGCCAGCAGCCCAGCCGGGTTCTACAATGAGCAGTTCTTC. This translates into CASSPAGFYNEQFF.